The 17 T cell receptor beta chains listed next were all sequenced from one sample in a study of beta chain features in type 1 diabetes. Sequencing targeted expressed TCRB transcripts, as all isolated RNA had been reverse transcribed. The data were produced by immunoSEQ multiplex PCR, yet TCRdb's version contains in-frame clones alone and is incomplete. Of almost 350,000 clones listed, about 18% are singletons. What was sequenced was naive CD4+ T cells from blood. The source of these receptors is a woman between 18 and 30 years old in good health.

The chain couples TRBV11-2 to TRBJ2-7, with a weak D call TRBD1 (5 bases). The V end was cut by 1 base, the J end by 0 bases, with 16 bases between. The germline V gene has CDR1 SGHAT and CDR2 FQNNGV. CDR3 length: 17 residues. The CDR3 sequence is CASSLGWGLLSSYEQYF. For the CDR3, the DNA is TGTGCCAGCAGCTTAGGGTGGGGCCTGCTCAGCTCCTACGAGCAGTACTTC.

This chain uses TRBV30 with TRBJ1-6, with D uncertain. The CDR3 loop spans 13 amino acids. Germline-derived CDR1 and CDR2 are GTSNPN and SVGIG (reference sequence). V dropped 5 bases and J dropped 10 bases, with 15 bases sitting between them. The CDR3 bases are TGTGCCTGGGGAGCTCAAGCGGGATCACCCCTCCACTTT. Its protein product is CAWGAQAGSPLHF.

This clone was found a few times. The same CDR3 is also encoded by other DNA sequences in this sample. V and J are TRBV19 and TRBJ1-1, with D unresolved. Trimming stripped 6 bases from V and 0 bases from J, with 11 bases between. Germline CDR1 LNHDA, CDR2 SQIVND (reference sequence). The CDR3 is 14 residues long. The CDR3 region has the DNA TGTGCCAGTAGCAGACGGGGAATGAACACTGAAGCTTTCTTT. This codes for CASSRRGMNTEAFF.

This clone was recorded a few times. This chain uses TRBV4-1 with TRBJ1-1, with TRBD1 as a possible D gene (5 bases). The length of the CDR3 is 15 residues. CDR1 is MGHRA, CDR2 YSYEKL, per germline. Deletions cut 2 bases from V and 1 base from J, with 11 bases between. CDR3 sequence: CASSQPTTGNTEAFF. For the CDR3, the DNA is TGCGCCAGCAGCCAACCCACCACAGGGAACACTGAAGCTTTCTTT.

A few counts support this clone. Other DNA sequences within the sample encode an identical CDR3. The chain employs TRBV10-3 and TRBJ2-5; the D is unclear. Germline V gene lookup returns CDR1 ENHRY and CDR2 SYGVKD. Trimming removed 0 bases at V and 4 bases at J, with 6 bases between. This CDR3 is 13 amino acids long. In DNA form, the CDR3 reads TGTGCCATCAGTGAGTCGACTCCAGAGACCCAGTACTTC. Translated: CAISESTPETQYF.

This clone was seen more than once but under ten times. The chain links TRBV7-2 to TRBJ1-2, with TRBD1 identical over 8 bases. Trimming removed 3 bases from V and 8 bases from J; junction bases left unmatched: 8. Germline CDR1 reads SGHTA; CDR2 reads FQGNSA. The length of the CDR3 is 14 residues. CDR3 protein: CASSFGTGRRGYTF. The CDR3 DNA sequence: TGTGCCAGCAGCTTTGGGACAGGACGGCGGGGCTACACCTTC.

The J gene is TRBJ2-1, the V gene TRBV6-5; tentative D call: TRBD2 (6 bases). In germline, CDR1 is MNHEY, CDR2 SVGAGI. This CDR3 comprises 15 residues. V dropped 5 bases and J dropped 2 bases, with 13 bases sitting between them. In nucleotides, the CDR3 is TGTGCCAGCAGTCCGGGGGTCCGGCCCTACAATGAGCAGTTCTTC. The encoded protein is CASSPGVRPYNEQFF.

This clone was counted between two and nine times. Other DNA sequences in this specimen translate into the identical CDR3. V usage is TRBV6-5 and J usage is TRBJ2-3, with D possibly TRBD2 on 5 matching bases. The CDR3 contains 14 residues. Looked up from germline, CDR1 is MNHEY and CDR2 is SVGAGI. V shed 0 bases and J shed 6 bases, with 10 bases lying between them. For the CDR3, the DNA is TGTGCCAGCAGTTACTCGCTAGCTACCGATACGCAGTATTTT. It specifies CASSYSLATDTQYF.

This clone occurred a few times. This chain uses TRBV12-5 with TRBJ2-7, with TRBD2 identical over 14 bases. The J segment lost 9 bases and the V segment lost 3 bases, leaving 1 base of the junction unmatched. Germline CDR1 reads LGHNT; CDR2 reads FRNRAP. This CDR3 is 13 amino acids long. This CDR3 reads CASGFGTSGRQYF. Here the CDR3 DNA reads TGTGCTAGTGGTTTTGGGACTAGCGGGAGGCAGTACTTC.

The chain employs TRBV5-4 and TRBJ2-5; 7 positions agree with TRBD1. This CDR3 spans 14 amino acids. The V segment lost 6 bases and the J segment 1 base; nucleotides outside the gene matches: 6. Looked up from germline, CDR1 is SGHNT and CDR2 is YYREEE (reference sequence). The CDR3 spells CASKGGQSQETQYF. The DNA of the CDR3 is TGTGCCAGCAAAGGGGGCCAGTCCCAAGAGACCCAGTACTTC.

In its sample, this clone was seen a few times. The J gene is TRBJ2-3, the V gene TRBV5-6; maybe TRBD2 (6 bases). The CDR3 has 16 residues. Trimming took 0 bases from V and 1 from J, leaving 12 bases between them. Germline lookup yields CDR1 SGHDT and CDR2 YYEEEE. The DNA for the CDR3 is TGTGCCAGCAGCTTGGTAGTGGGACTCCGCACAGATACGCAGTATTTT. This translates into CASSLVVGLRTDTQYF.

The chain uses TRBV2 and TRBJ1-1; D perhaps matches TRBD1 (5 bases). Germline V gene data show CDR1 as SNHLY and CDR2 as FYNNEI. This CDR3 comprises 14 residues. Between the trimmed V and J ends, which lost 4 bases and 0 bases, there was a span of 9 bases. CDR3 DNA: TGTGCCAGCAGTGGGACAAGATTGAACACTGAAGCTTTCTTT. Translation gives CASSGTRLNTEAFF.

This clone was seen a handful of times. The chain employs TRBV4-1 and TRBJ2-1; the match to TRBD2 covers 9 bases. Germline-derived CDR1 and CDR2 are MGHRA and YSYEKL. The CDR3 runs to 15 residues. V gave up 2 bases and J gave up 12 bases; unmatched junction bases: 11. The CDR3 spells CASSQSPAGGGWQFF. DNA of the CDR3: TGCGCCAGCAGCCAAAGCCCAGCGGGAGGAGGATGGCAGTTCTTC.

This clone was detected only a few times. The CDR3 reads CASSSCRQGAEEKLFF. In nucleotides, the CDR3 is TGTGCCAGCAGCTCCTGTCGCCAGGGCGCGGAGGAAAAACTGTTTTTT. The rearrangement joins TRBV21-1 to TRBJ1-4; no DNA check was done on the table's D call, TRBD1. TRBV21-1 is assigned pseudogene status. CDR3 length: 16 amino acids.

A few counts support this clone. For the CDR3, the DNA is TGCAGCGGCATTCCAGCGGGAGGGGTCAGAGATACGCAGTATTTT. It codes for CSGIPAGGVRDTQYF. The V gene is TRBV29-1, the J gene TRBJ2-3, with 10 bases fitting TRBD2. The CDR3 runs to 15 residues. Germline V gene sequence: CDR1 SQVTM, CDR2 ANQGSEA. V lost 7 bases, J lost 5 bases, and 12 bases stayed unmatched.

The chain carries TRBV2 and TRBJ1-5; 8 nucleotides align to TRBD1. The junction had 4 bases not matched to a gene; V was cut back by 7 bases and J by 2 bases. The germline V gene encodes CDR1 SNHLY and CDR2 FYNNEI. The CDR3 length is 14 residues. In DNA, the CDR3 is TGTGCCAGCACACTGACAGGGGGCAATCAGCCCCAGCATTTT. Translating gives CASTLTGGNQPQHF.

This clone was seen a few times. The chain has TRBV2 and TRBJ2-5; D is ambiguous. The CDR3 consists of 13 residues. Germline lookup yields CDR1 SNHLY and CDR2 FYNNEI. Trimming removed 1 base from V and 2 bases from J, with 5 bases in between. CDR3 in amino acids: CASSEGQQETQYF. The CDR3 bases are TGTGCCAGCAGTGAAGGGCAGCAAGAGACCCAGTACTTC.